The following is a TCR beta chain sequence with its context. In the authors' methods: Estimated nucleated cell counts came from reference gene primer amplification. Libraries were prepared by immunoSEQ multiplex PCR; TCRdb keeps only in-frame clonotypes and omits some of them. For V, J and clone size, that table is used; D and trimming come from the DNA. The sample includes roughly 180,000 clones, around 82% of them seen just once. Those enrolled, adults aged roughly 18 to 89 years, came from some 25 US areas. Recovery among Cohort 3 donors was established by two negative PCRs, clearance, or symptom resolution. V was trimmed by 6 bases and J by 6 bases, leaving 13 bases between them. This CDR3 comprises 13 residues. Germline loops: CDR1 SGHRS, CDR2 YFSETQ. This specimen comes from a study of blood T cell repertoires in COVID-19. Study as a whole: T cells, B-cell-depleted T cells, or PBMCs provided the cDNA or gDNA that served as material.

The chain carries TRBV5-1 and TRBJ2-1; tentatively, D is TRBD2 (5 bases). This clonotype was sampled from a man aged 35 to 55 who had recovered from COVID-19. The sample consisted of PBMCs or T cells enriched from blood (not recorded which). CDR3 protein: CASKRGEGNEQFF. CDR3 DNA sequence: TGCGCCAGCAAACGGGGTGAGGGCAATGAGCAGTTCTTC.